The source of this TCR beta chain is a study of blood T cell repertoires in COVID-19. Study background: Samples of COVID-19 (acute and convalescent) were obtained from the United States, Italy and Spain. PBMCs, B-cell-depleted T cells, or T cells provided the cDNA or gDNA that made up the material.

Per the original data handling: Quantification of nucleated cells was approximated via reference gene primer amplification. Profiling relied on immunoSEQ multiplex PCR, and the TCRdb table lists in-frame clones only, not all of them. V and J calls and clone size are as listed in that table; D and trimming were resolved from the DNA. The sample includes 150,000 to 200,000 clones, approximately 84% of them seen just once. The CDR3 loop spans 14 amino acids. Looked up from germline, CDR1 is SQVTM and CDR2 is ANQGSEA. V was shortened by 0 bases and J by 2 bases, with 8 bases between the two germline ends.

The specimen was peripheral blood. The clonotype originates from a woman older than 75 with acute or convalescent COVID-19. The chain recombines TRBV29-1 with TRBJ2-1, with D uncertain. CDR3: CSVEDYLPYNEQFF. DNA of the CDR3: TGCAGCGTTGAAGATTACTTACCCTACAATGAGCAGTTCTTC.